Shown below are 14 T cell receptor beta chains from a single sample sequenced in a study of cytomegalovirus exposure and HLA in healthy donors. PCR used 60 Vbeta primers and 13 Jbeta primers. Profiling relied on immunoSEQ multiplex PCR, and the TCRdb table lists in-frame clones only, not all of them. The sample comprises around 150,000 clones, around 80% of which are singletons, and around 11% rests with the top ten. The material sequenced was PBMCs. Receptors were obtained from a man between 18 and 35 years old in good health and CMV-seropositive.

This clone was picked up a small number of times. The chain has TRBV6-5 and TRBJ1-3; D is perhaps TRBD1 (5 bases). Trimming took 7 bases from V and 2 from J, leaving 15 bases between them. The CDR3 runs to 15 residues. The germline V gene has CDR1 MNHEY and CDR2 SVGAGI. The CDR3 loop reads CASTRGSGAGNTIYF. In DNA, the CDR3 is TGTGCCAGCACGAGAGGGTCGGGGGCTGGAAACACCATATATTTT.

The chain has TRBV18 and TRBJ1-5; D remains unclear. Germline CDR1 reads KGHSH; CDR2 reads LQKENI. Trimming stripped 6 bases from V and 4 bases from J, with 13 bases between. CDR3 length equals 14 residues. The CDR3 loop reads CASSSGSGNQPQHF. The CDR3 DNA reads as TGTGCCAGCTCCTCAGGATCAGGTAATCAGCCCCAGCATTTT.

The chain uses TRBV5-4 and TRBJ1-1, with a tentative D call TRBD1 (5 bases). Per the germline V gene, CDR1 is SGHNT and CDR2 is YYREEE (reference sequence). V was trimmed by 6 bases and J by 2 bases, leaving 17 bases between them. The CDR3 covers 15 residues. In DNA, the CDR3 is TGTGCCAGCACCCCGATGGGGGGTAGAAACACTGAAGCTTTCTTT. Amino acid sequence: CASTPMGGRNTEAFF.

J is TRBJ2-5 and V is TRBV28; tentatively, D is TRBD2 (6 bases). CDR1 and CDR2 (germline): MDHEN, SYDVKM. V lost 1 base and J 5 bases, leaving 8 bases between the germline ends. This CDR3 has 13 residues. This CDR3 reads CASSLLGRETQYF. Here the CDR3 DNA reads TGTGCCAGCAGTTTATTAGGGAGGGAGACCCAGTACTTC.

The V call is TRBV7-2, the J call TRBJ2-7, with D possibly matching TRBD2 (6 bases). This CDR3 contains 15 residues. Trimming removed 0 bases at V and 2 bases at J, with 11 bases between. Germline values: CDR1 SGHTA, CDR2 FQGNSA. The CDR3 sequence: CASSLAHSGAYEQYF. In nucleotides, the CDR3 is TGTGCCAGCAGCTTAGCCCATAGCGGAGCCTACGAGCAGTACTTC.

The CDR3 is CASRKGQGGNGYTF. The DNA for the CDR3 is TGTGCCAGCAGGAAAGGGCAGGGAGGGAATGGCTACACCTTC. V usage is TRBV27 and J usage is TRBJ1-2; D might be TRBD1 (5 bases). The CDR3 loop spans 14 amino acids. CDR1 MNHEY and CDR2 SMNVEV come from the germline V gene (reference sequence). V was trimmed by 6 bases and J by 6 bases, leaving 17 bases between them.

V and J are TRBV7-9 and TRBJ1-2, with TRBD1 as a possible D gene (6 bases). The V end lost 1 base, the J end lost 8 bases, and 14 bases lay between the germline ends. Germline V lookup: CDR1 SEHNR, CDR2 FQNEAQ (reference sequence). The CDR3 runs to 14 residues. The CDR3 loop is CASSLDGGAGGYTF. CDR3 bases: TGTGCCAGCAGCTTAGATGGGGGCGCAGGAGGCTACACCTTC.

This clone occurred a few times. DNA of the CDR3: TGTGCCAGCAGTGAAGATGGACAAACCAATCAGCCCCAGCATTTT. Translating gives CASSEDGQTNQPQHF. The V call is TRBV6-1, the J call TRBJ1-5; D may be TRBD1 (5 bases). The CDR3 is made up of 15 amino acids. The V and J ends lost 1 base and 3 bases respectively, with 10 bases between them. Germline-derived CDR1 and CDR2 are MNHNS and SASEGT.

The chain recombines TRBV5-1 with TRBJ2-2; perhaps TRBD2 as D (5 bases). CDR1 is SGHRS and CDR2 is YFSETQ in the germline V gene. V lost 7 bases and J 3 bases, leaving 13 bases between the germline ends. This CDR3 region has 14 residues. The CDR3 region has the DNA TGCGCCAGCGGCGAGAGGGCTGACACCGGGGAGCTGTTTTTT. Protein: CASGERADTGELFF. The whole variable domain, filled in from reference TRBV5-1 and TRBJ2-2, reads KAGVTQTPRYLIKTRGQQVTLSCSPISGHRSVSWYQQTPGQGLQFLFEYFSETQRNKGNFPGRFSGRQFSNSRSEMNVSTLELGDSALYLCASGERADTGELFFGEGSRLTVL.

V is TRBV11-2 and J is TRBJ2-1, with TRBD2 matching over 7 bases. The V gene's germline CDR1 is SGHAT and CDR2 FQNNGV. V was clipped by 3 bases and J by 2 bases; unmatched bases: 10. This CDR3 comprises 17 residues. DNA for the CDR3: TGTGCCAGCAGCTTGAGACCCCGACTAGCCACCTACAATGAGCAGTTCTTC. It encodes CASSLRPRLATYNEQFF.

A single count supports this clone. The chain uses TRBV7-8 and TRBJ1-4; a possible D gene is TRBD1 (6 bases). The CDR3 runs to 15 residues. The ends were cut back, 3 bases at V and 6 bases at J, with 14 bases in the middle. Germline V gives CDR1 SGHVS, CDR2 FQNEAQ. DNA of the CDR3: TGTGCCAGCAGCTTCGTTCCCCGACAGGATGAAAAACTGTTTTTT. Protein sequence: CASSFVPRQDEKLFF.

V is TRBV30 and J is TRBJ2-7; TRBD2 might be the D (6 bases). Germline loops: CDR1 GTSNPN, CDR2 SVGIG (reference sequence). V lost 2 bases and J lost 3, with 14 bases in between. The CDR3 is 14 residues long. CDR3 region: CAWSWRGSSYEQYF. Here the CDR3 DNA reads TGTGCCTGGAGTTGGCGGGGTTCTAGCTACGAGCAGTACTTC.

The chain joins TRBV28 to TRBJ2-7; tentative D call: TRBD1 (6 bases). Germline V gene lookup returns CDR1 MDHEN and CDR2 SYDVKM. Trimming shortened V by 6 bases and J by 1 base, and 16 bases separated the two germline ends. The CDR3 is 15 residues long. The CDR3 DNA follows: TGTGCCAGCAGGTCCACCGGGACATTTTCCTACGAGCAGTACTTC. This encodes CASRSTGTFSYEQYF.

This chain uses TRBV18 with TRBJ1-5, with D maybe TRBD1 (6 bases). V gave up 2 bases and J gave up 7 bases, with 9 bases separating them. The germline gives CDR1 KGHSH, CDR2 LQKENI. There are 13 residues in the CDR3. The CDR3 nucleotides are TGTGCCAGCTCACCATCGAGGGGGCAGCCCCAGCATTTT. This codes for CASSPSRGQPQHF. Full variable domain (rest looked up from reference TRBV18 and TRBJ1-5): NAGVMQNPRHLVRRRGQEARLRCSPMKGHSHVYWYRQLPEEGLKFMVYLQKENIIDESGMPKERFSAEFPKEGPSILRIQQVVRGDSAAYFCASSPSRGQPQHFGDGTRLSIL.